This entry concerns a single T cell receptor beta chain. Its target is unknown. This CDR3 region has 12 residues. Trimming took off 4 bases at V and 7 bases at J, with 11 bases between the two ends. The germline V gene has CDR1 SEHNR and CDR2 FQNEAQ (reference sequence). The study ran its PCR with 60 Vbeta and 13 Jbeta primers. Only in-frame clones appear in the TCRdb table, and some are missing; sequencing was by immunoSEQ multiplex PCR. The sample carries about 140,000 clones, around 78% recorded once. This record belongs to a study of cytomegalovirus exposure and HLA in healthy donors. Study-level results: TRBV6-2, TRBV6-3 and some other V segments were excluded as indistinguishable. The majority of CMV-associated TCR beta chains were reported as apparently HLA-restricted in a later analysis.

V gene TRBV7-9 combines with J gene TRBJ2-7, with no clear D. The receptor was derived from a male donor in good health and CMV-seronegative. Sequencing was carried out using PBMCs. The CDR3 bases are TGTGCCAGCAGCTCCCCCCTCCGGGAGCAGTACTTC. Translating gives CASSSPLREQYF.